A selection of T cell receptor beta chains follows, all from one sample in a study of OX40 agonist ivuxolimab in advanced cancers. Repertoires were generated with immunoSEQ multiplex PCR, while TCRdb's copy carries only in-frame clones and drops some. In the table there are about 21,000 clones, around 85% of which are singletons. The source was CD4+ or CD8+ T cells sorted from blood, collected in a trial of the OX40 agonist ivuxolimab. Source of these receptors: an adult with an advanced solid tumor such as melanoma, head and neck, liver or kidney cancer. Each CDR3 is given with its conserved first and last residue. The order of the fields is clone size, V gene, D gene, J gene, CDR3 DNA, CDR3 protein. A D gene is named only where the DNA matches it firmly. A clone size is listed for some rows: how often the clone was seen (once, few, many), or a class if it is expanded.

clone size: -
V gene: TRBV11-2
D gene: -
J gene: TRBJ2-7
CDR3 DNA: TGTGCCAGCAGCCTCGCCAGCGGCCCCTACGAGCAGTACTTC
CDR3 protein: CASSLASGPYEQYF

clone size: -
V gene: TRBV9
D gene: -
J gene: TRBJ2-3
CDR3 DNA: TGTGCCAGCAGCGTAACTTCGGGGGTCACAGATACGCAGTATTTT
CDR3 protein: CASSVTSGVTDTQYF

clone size: once
V gene: TRBV5-1
D gene: -
J gene: TRBJ2-1
CDR3 DNA: TGCGCCAGCAGCTTGGCCTCGGGACACCACAATGAGCAGTTCTTC
CDR3 protein: CASSLASGHHNEQFF

clone size: -
V gene: TRBV27
D gene: -
J gene: TRBJ2-1
CDR3 DNA: TGTGCCAGCAGTTTTGGGGGTAATGAGCAGTTCTTC
CDR3 protein: CASSFGGNEQFF

clone size: -
V gene: TRBV2
D gene: TRBD1
J gene: TRBJ2-7
CDR3 DNA: TGTGCCAGCAGTCCGGGACAGGGGGTCTACGAGCAGTACTTC
CDR3 protein: CASSPGQGVYEQYF

clone size: -
V gene: TRBV2
D gene: -
J gene: TRBJ1-5
CDR3 DNA: TGTGCCAGCAGAGCAACGCTCCAGGCGGCGGGCCAGCCCCAGCATTTT
CDR3 protein: CASRATLQAAGQPQHF

clone size: -
V gene: TRBV5-4
D gene: -
J gene: TRBJ2-5
CDR3 DNA: TGTGCCAGCAGCTTGGGCCCCGGGGCGGGGGAGACCCAGTACTTC
CDR3 protein: CASSLGPGAGETQYF

clone size: -
V gene: TRBV5-1
D gene: -
J gene: TRBJ2-3
CDR3 DNA: TGCGCCAGCAGCTTGGACGAAGGTACGCAGTATTTT
CDR3 protein: CASSLDEGTQYF

clone size: -
V gene: TRBV12-5
D gene: TRBD1
J gene: TRBJ1-2
CDR3 DNA: TGTGCTAGCGCGACGGAGGGGGCGGGTGGCTACACCTTC
CDR3 protein: CASATEGAGGYTF

clone size: -
V gene: TRBV6-6
D gene: -
J gene: TRBJ1-4
CDR3 DNA: TGTGCCTGTCAGAGGACAACTAATGAAAAACTGTTTTTT
CDR3 protein: CACQRTTNEKLFF

clone size: -
V gene: TRBV5-1
D gene: TRBD2
J gene: TRBJ2-7
CDR3 DNA: TGCGCCAGCAGCTTGTCCAGTAGCGGGGGCCCCTACGAGCAGTACTTC
CDR3 protein: CASSLSSSGGPYEQYF

clone size: -
V gene: TRBV9
D gene: -
J gene: TRBJ2-6
CDR3 DNA: TGTGCCAGCAGCGTAGCCTCCTCTGGGGCCAACGTCCTGACTTTC
CDR3 protein: CASSVASSGANVLTF

clone size: -
V gene: TRBV10-1
D gene: -
J gene: TRBJ2-1
CDR3 DNA: TGCGCCAGCAGTGCAGGGCCGGGTGAGCAGTTCTTC
CDR3 protein: CASSAGPGEQFF

clone size: -
V gene: TRBV18
D gene: -
J gene: TRBJ1-5
CDR3 DNA: TGTGCCAGCTCACCAGGGGGCAATCAGCCCCAGCATTTT
CDR3 protein: CASSPGGNQPQHF

clone size: -
V gene: TRBV19
D gene: -
J gene: TRBJ1-1
CDR3 DNA: TGTGCCAGTCAATCCCAGTCGGGTTACGAGACTGAAGCTTTCTTT
CDR3 protein: CASQSQSGYETEAFF

clone size: once
V gene: TRBV27
D gene: TRBD1
J gene: TRBJ1-6
CDR3 DNA: TGTGCCAGCAGTTCCGGACAGGGGGTAATGTATTCACCCCTCCACTTT
CDR3 protein: CASSSGQGVMYSPLHF

clone size: -
V gene: TRBV27
D gene: -
J gene: TRBJ1-1
CDR3 DNA: TGTGCCAGCAGTTTATTCCGGGGATTGATGAACACTGAAGCTTTCTTT
CDR3 protein: CASSLFRGLMNTEAFF

clone size: -
V gene: TRBV2
D gene: -
J gene: TRBJ2-5
CDR3 DNA: TGTGCCAGCAGTTCGACCGGGACCCCGGGGGAGACCCAGTACTTC
CDR3 protein: CASSSTGTPGETQYF

clone size: -
V gene: TRBV6-6
D gene: -
J gene: TRBJ2-5
CDR3 DNA: TGTGCCAGCAGTTACTCTACCAACCAAGAGACCCAGTACTTC
CDR3 protein: CASSYSTNQETQYF

clone size: -
V gene: TRBV7-9
D gene: -
J gene: TRBJ2-3
CDR3 DNA: TGTGCCAGCAGCCCAGATAAGGGGGGTTCCACAGATACGCAGTATTTT
CDR3 protein: CASSPDKGGSTDTQYF

clone size: once
V gene: TRBV9
D gene: TRBD1
J gene: TRBJ1-3
CDR3 DNA: TGTGCCAGCAGCAAAGACGGGACAGTAGAAGGTGGAAACACCATATATTTT
CDR3 protein: CASSKDGTVEGGNTIYF

clone size: -
V gene: TRBV11-3
D gene: -
J gene: TRBJ2-5
CDR3 DNA: TGTGCCAGCAGCTCCGGGCCAGGAGAGACCCAGTACTTC
CDR3 protein: CASSSGPGETQYF

clone size: medium-sized
V gene: TRBV5-6
D gene: TRBD2
J gene: TRBJ2-1
CDR3 DNA: TGTGCCAGCAGCTTGGTGTCTAGCGGAAACCAGTTCTTC
CDR3 protein: CASSLVSSGNQFF

clone size: -
V gene: TRBV27
D gene: TRBD1
J gene: TRBJ2-7
CDR3 DNA: TGTGCCAGCAGTTTGGACAGGTCCTACGAGCAGTACTTC
CDR3 protein: CASSLDRSYEQYF

clone size: once
V gene: TRBV30
D gene: -
J gene: TRBJ2-7
CDR3 DNA: TGTGCCTGGAGTGCACAGGGAAAGCAGTACTTC
CDR3 protein: CAWSAQGKQYF

clone size: -
V gene: TRBV13
D gene: TRBD1
J gene: TRBJ2-1
CDR3 DNA: TGTGCCAGCAGCTTAGTTGGACAGGGGTATGAGCAGTTCTTC
CDR3 protein: CASSLVGQGYEQFF

clone size: -
V gene: TRBV9
D gene: -
J gene: TRBJ2-7
CDR3 DNA: TGTGCCAGCAGCGTAGGGGTCAAACAGAGCTACTACGAGCAGTACTTC
CDR3 protein: CASSVGVKQSYYEQYF

clone size: -
V gene: TRBV15
D gene: -
J gene: TRBJ2-4
CDR3 DNA: TGTGCCACCAGCAGAGATCCCCCGGACATTCAGTACTTC
CDR3 protein: CATSRDPPDIQYF

clone size: -
V gene: TRBV20-1
D gene: -
J gene: TRBJ2-5
CDR3 DNA: TGCAGTGCTGGCAGGGAGGCCCAGTACTTC
CDR3 protein: CSAGREAQYF

clone size: -
V gene: TRBV9
D gene: TRBD2
J gene: TRBJ2-3
CDR3 DNA: TGTGCCAGCAGCCGTAGCGGGGGGGGGACAGATACGCAGTATTTT
CDR3 protein: CASSRSGGGTDTQYF

clone size: -
V gene: TRBV6-4
D gene: -
J gene: TRBJ2-7
CDR3 DNA: TGTGCCAGCAGTGACTCGGGGGTCCACGAGCAGTACTTC
CDR3 protein: CASSDSGVHEQYF

clone size: -
V gene: TRBV27
D gene: TRBD1
J gene: TRBJ2-7
CDR3 DNA: TGTGCCAGCAGTTTGGGTCCCCCAGACAGGGCGATTTCCTACGAGCAGTACTTC
CDR3 protein: CASSLGPPDRAISYEQYF

clone size: -
V gene: TRBV14
D gene: -
J gene: TRBJ2-3
CDR3 DNA: TGTGCCAGCAGCCCATCCCTCACGCCGCAGTATTTT
CDR3 protein: CASSPSLTPQYF

clone size: -
V gene: TRBV11-3
D gene: -
J gene: TRBJ2-4
CDR3 DNA: TGTGCCAGCAGCCTCCAACACGGGGAGGTAGCCAAAAACATTCAGTACTTC
CDR3 protein: CASSLQHGEVAKNIQYF